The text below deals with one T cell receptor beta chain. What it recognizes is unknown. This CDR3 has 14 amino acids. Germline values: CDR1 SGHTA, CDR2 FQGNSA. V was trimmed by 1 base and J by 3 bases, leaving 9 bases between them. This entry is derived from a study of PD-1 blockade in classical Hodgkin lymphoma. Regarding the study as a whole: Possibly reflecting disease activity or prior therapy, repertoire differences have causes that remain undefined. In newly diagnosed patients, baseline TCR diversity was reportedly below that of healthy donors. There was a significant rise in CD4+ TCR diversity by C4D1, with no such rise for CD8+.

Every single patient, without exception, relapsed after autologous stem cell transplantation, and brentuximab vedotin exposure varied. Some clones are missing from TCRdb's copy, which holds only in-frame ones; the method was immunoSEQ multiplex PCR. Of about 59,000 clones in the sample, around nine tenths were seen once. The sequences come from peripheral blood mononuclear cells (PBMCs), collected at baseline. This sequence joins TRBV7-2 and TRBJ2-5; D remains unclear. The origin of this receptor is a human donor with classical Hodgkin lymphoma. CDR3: CASSLGHPEETQYF. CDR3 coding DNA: TGTGCCAGCAGCTTAGGGCATCCCGAAGAGACCCAGTACTTC. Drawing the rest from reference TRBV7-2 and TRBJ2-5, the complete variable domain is GAGVSQSPSNKVTEKGKDVELRCDPISGHTALYWYRQSLGQGLEFLIYFQGNSAPDKSGLPSDRFSAERTGGSVSTLTIQRTQQEDSAVYLCASSLGHPEETQYFGPGTRLLVL.